This T cell receptor (beta chain) originates from a study of OX40 agonist ivuxolimab in advanced cancers. About the research overall: Three patients, one with hepatocellular carcinoma and two with cutaneous melanoma, achieved partial responses.

People who had autoimmune disease history or systemic immunosuppression were excluded. Measured with immunoSEQ multiplex PCR; TCRdb has only the in-frame clones, and not every one. The sample has about 55,000 clones; almost 85% are singletons. Regarding this clone: Its antigen remains unidentified.

The study, taken as a whole, reports: Low levels of normalized T-cell clonal expansion also appeared in some nonresponders. Doses of 0.1 to 3.0 mg/kg were accompanied by clonal expansion of CD4+ and CD8+ blood T cells by week 6.

The sequenced sample was CD4+ or CD8+ T cells sorted from blood, obtained in a trial of the OX40 agonist ivuxolimab. The receptor's source is an adult with an advanced solid tumor such as melanoma, head and neck, liver or kidney cancer.

The CDR3 is CASSRDGRYEKLFF. In DNA form, the CDR3 reads TGTGCCAGCAGCCGGGACGGCCGGTATGAAAAACTGTTTTTT. The chain recombines TRBV9 with TRBJ1-4, with a weak D call TRBD1 (5 bases). V was pared by 4 bases and J by 6 bases, with 13 bases between. The CDR3 has 14 residues. CDR1 is SGDLS and CDR2 is YYNGEE in the germline V gene.